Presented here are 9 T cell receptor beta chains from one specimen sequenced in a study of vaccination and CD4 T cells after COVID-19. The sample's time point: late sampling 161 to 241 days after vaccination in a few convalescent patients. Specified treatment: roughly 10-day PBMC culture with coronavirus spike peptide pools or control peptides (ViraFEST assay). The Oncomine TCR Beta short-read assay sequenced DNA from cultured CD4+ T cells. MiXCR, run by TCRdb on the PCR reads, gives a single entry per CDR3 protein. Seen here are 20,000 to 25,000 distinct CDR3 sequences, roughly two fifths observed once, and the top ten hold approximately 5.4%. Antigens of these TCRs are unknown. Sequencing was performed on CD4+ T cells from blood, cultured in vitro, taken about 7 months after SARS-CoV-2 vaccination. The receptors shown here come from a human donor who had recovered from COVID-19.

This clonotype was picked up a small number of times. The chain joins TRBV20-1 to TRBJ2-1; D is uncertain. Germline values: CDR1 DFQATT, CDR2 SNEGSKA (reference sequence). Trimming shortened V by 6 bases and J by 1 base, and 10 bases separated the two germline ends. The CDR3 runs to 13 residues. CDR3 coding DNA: TGCAGTGCCTCCTCGGCATCCTACAATGAGCAGTTCTTC. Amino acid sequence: CSASSASYNEQFF.

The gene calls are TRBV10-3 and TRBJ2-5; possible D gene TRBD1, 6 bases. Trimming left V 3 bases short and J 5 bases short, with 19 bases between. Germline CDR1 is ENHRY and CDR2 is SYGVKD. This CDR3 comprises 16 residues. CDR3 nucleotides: TGTGCCATCAGTGACGGGAACAGGGTGAGGACCGAGACCCAGTACTTC. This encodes CAISDGNRVRTETQYF.

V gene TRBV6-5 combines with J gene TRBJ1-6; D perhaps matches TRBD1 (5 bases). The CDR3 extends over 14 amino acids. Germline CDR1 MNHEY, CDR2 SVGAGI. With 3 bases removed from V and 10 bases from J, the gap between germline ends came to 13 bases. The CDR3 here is CASSYGASWSPLHF. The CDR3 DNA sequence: TGTGCCAGCAGTTATGGGGCTTCGTGGTCACCCCTCCACTTT.

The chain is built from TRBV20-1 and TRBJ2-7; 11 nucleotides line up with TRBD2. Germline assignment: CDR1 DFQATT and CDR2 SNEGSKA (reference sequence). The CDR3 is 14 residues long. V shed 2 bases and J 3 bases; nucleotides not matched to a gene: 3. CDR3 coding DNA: TGCAGTGCTAGACCCGGACTAGCGGGCTACGAGCAGTACTTC. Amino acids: CSARPGLAGYEQYF.

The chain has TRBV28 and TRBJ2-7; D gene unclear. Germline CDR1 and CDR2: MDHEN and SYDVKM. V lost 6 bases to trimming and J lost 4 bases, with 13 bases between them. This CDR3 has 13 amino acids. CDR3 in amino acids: CASSRPPAYEQYF. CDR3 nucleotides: TGTGCCAGCAGCCGCCCCCCCGCTTACGAGCAGTACTTC.

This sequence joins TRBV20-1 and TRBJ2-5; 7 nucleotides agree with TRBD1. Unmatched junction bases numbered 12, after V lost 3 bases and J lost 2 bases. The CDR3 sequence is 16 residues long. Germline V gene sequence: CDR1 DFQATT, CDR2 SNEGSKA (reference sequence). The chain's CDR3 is CSARSPSTGVQETQYF. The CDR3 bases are TGCAGTGCTAGGTCCCCCTCAACAGGGGTGCAAGAGACCCAGTACTTC.

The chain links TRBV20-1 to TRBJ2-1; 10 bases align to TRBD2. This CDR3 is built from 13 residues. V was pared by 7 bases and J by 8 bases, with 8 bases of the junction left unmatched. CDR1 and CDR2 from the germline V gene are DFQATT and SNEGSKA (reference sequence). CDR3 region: CSVWTSGRDEQFF. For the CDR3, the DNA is TGCAGTGTCTGGACTAGCGGAAGGGATGAGCAGTTCTTC.

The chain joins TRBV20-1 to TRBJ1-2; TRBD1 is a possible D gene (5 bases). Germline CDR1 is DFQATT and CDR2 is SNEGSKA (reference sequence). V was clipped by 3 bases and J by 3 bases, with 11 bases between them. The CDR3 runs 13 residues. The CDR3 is CSASDGADYGYTF. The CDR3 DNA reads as TGCAGTGCTAGTGACGGGGCGGACTATGGCTACACCTTC.

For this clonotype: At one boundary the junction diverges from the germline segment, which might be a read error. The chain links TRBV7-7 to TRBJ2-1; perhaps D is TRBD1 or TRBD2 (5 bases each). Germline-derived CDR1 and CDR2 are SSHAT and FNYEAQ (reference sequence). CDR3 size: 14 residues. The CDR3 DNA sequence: TGTGCTAGCAGCCCAGCCGGGGCTCGGGGTGAGCAGTTCTTC. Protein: CASSPAGARGEQFF.